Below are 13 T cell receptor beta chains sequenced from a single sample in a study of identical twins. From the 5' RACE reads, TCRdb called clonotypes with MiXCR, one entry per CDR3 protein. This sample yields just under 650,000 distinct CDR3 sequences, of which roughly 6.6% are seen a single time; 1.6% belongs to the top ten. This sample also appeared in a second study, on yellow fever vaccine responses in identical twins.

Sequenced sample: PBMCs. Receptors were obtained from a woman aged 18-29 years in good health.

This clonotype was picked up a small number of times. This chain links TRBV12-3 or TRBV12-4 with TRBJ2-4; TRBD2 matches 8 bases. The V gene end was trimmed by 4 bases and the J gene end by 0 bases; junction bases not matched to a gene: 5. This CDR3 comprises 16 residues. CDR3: CASSSREALAKNIQYF. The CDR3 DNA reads TGTGCCAGCAGTTCGCGGGAGGCCCTAGCCAAAAACATTCAGTACTTC.

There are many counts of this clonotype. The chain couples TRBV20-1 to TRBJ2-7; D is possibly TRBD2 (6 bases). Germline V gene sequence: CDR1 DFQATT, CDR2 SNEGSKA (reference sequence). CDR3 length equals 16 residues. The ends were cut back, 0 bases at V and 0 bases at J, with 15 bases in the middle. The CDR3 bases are TGCAGTGCTAGAGATCCATGGGGGAGGAGCTCCTACGAGCAGTACTTC. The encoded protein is CSARDPWGRSSYEQYF.

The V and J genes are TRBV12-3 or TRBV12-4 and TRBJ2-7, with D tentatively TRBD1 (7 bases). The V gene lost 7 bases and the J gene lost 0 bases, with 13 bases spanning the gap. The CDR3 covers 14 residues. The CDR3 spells CASKGGGNSYEQYF. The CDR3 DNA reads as TGTGCCAGCAAAGGGGGCGGGAACTCCTACGAGCAGTACTTC.

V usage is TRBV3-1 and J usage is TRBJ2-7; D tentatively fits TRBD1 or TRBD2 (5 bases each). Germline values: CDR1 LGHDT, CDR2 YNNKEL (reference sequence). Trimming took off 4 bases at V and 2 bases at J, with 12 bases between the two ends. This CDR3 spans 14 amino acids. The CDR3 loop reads CASSPPGTPYEQYV. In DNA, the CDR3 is TGTGCCAGCAGCCCTCCGGGGACCCCCTACGAGCAGTACGTC.

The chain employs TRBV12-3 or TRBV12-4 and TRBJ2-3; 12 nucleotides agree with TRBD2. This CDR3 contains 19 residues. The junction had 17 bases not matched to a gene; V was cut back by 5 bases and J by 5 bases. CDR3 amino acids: CASSPGLAGGYHREDTQYF. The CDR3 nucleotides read TGTGCCAGCAGTCCCGGGCTAGCGGGAGGGTACCACAGGGAAGATACGCAGTATTTT.

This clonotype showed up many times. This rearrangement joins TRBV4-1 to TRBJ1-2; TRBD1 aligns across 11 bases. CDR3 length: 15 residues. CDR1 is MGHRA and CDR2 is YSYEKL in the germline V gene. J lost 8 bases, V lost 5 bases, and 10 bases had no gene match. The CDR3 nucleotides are TGCGCCAGCAGCACCCGGACAGGGGGCATCTTAGGCTACACCTTC. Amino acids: CASSTRTGGILGYTF.

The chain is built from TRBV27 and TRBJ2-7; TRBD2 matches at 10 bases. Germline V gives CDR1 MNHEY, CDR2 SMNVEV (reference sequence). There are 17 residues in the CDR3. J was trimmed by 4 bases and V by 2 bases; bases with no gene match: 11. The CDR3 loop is CASSLGSSGGGLYEQYF. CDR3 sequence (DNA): TGTGCCAGCAGTTTAGGTTCTAGCGGGGGTGGACTATACGAGCAGTACTTC.

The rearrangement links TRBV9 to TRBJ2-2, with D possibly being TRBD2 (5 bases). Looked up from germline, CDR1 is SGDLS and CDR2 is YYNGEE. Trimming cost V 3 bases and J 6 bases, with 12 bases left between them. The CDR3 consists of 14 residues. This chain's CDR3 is CASSAETSSGELFF. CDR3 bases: TGTGCCAGCAGCGCCGAAACTAGTTCCGGGGAGCTGTTTTTT.

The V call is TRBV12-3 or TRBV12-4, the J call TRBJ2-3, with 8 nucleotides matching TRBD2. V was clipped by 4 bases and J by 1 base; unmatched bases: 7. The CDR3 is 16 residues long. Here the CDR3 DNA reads TGTGCCAGCAGTTCAAGATTAGCGGGACGCACAGATACGCAGTATTTT. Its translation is CASSSRLAGRTDTQYF.

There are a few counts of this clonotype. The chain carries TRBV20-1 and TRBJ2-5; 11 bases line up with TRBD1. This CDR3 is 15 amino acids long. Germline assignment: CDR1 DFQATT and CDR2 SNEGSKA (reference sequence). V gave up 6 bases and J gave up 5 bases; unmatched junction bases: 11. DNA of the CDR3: TGCAGTGCCACTCCCGGGACAGGGGGAAGTGAGACCCAGTACTTC. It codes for CSATPGTGGSETQYF.

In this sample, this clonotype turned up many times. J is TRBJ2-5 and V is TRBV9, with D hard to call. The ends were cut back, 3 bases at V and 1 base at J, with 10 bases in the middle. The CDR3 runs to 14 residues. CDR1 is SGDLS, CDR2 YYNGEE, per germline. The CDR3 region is CASSEGRFQETQYF. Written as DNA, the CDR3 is TGTGCCAGCAGCGAAGGTCGGTTCCAAGAGACCCAGTACTTC.

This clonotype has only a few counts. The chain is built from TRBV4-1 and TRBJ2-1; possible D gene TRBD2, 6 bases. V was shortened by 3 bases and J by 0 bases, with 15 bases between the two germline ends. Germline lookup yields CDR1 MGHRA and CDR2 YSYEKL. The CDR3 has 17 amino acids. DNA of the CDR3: TGCGCCAGCAGCCACCTGCCGGACGGGAGCTCCTACAATGAGCAGTTCTTC. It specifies CASSHLPDGSSYNEQFF.

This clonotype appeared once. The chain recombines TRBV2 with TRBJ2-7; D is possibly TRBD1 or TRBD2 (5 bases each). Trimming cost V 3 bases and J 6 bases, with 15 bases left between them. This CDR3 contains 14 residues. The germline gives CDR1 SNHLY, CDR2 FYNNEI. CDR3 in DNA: TGTGCCAGCAGTGATCCCCCGGGGACCTCCGAGCAGTACTTC. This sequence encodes CASSDPPGTSEQYF.